This T cell receptor beta chain was captured by sequencing in a study of T cell clonality in common variable immunodeficiency. Trimming cost V 4 bases and J 6 bases, with 14 bases left between them. The CDR3 is made up of 14 amino acids. Germline loops: CDR1 SGHRS, CDR2 YFSETQ. This clone was detected a few times. The read comes to an end 3 residues before the CDR3 does, leaving the germline J gene to fill in the end. Profiled with immunoSEQ multiplex PCR; TCRdb holds only in-frame clones, not every one. The repertoire shows about 35,000 clones, none seen only once; the top ten take approximately 9.4%.

The sequence derives from a person aged 18 to 70 in good health. V is TRBV5-1 and J is TRBJ1-5, with D unresolved. Sequences were obtained from peripheral blood mononuclear cells. The CDR3 reads CASSPGESSQPQHF. The CDR3 DNA, read in part, is TGCGCCAGCAGCCCCGGGGAATCGAGTCAGCCC.